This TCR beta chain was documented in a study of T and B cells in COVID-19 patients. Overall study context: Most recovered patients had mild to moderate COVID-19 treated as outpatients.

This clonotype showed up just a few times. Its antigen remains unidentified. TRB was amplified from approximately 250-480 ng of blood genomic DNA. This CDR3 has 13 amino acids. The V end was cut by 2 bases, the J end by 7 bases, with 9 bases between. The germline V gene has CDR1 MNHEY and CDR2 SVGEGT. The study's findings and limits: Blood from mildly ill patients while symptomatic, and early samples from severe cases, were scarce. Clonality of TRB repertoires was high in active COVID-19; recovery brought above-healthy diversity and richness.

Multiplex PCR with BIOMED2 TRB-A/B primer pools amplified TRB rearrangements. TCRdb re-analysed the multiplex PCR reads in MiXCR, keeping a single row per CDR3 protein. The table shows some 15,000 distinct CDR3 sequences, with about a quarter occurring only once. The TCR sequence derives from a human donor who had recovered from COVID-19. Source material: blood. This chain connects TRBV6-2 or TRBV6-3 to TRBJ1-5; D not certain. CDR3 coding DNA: TGTGCCAGCAGTTACATCGGGTGGCAGCCCCAGCATTTT. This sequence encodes CASSYIGWQPQHF.